This T cell receptor beta chain was captured in a study of breast tumors, draining lymph nodes, adjacent tissues. General study points: Tumors had less TCR diversity than lymph nodes, more than nontumor tissue. Luminal-like breast cancer showed significantly greater tumor-nontumor repertoire similarity than basal-like breast cancer did. Most tumor T cells seemingly derive from lymph node, then expand in tumor.

TCRdb reprocessed the multiplex PCR reads with MiXCR, giving one entry per CDR3 protein. The sample has fewer than 150,000 distinct CDR3 sequences; approximately 21% are singletons. Samples came from axillary lymph nodes draining the breast cancer. There are many counts of this clonotype. The antigen is unknown. Trimming cost V 4 bases and J 4 bases; bases outside gene matches: 10. CDR1 is SGDLS, CDR2 YYNGEE, per germline. The CDR3 is made up of 16 amino acids. The sequence derives from a female donor with breast cancer. Some clones in this sample may be carry-over from other donors' samples. The chain combines TRBV9 with TRBJ2-2, with 7 positions matching TRBD1. Source material: axillary lymph node tissue. The CDR3 DNA follows: TGTGCCAGCAGCCCAAGACAGGGTCTGGGCACCGGGGAGCTGTTTTTT. This gives the protein CASSPRQGLGTGELFF. Full variable domain (missing parts from reference TRBV9 and TRBJ2-2): DSGVTQTPKHLITATGQRVTLRCSPRSGDLSVYWYQQSLDQGLQFLIQYYNGEERAKGNILERFSAQQFPDLHSELNLSSLELGDSALYFCASSPRQGLGTGELFFGEGSRLTVL.